This record covers a single TCR beta chain. The V gene's germline CDR1 is LNHNV and CDR2 YYDKDF (reference sequence). V dropped 0 bases and J dropped 5 bases, with 14 bases sitting between them. This CDR3 has 16 amino acids. This sample is part of a study of cytomegalovirus exposure and HLA in healthy donors. The primer mix had 60 Vbeta and 13 Jbeta primers. Using immunoSEQ multiplex PCR, the repertoire was profiled, and TCRdb retains in-frame clones only, with some absent. Of around 140,000 clones listed, 75% to 90% are singletons. The sequencing input was PBMCs. The V and J genes are TRBV15 and TRBJ1-5; unclear D gene. This sequence originates from a woman aged 50 to 60 in good health and CMV-seropositive. The CDR3 spells CATSRDRPDPYQPQHF. DNA of the CDR3: TGTGCCACCAGCAGAGACAGGCCCGATCCCTATCAGCCCCAGCATTTT. Filled out from reference TRBV15 and TRBJ1-5, the complete variable domain reads DAMVIQNPRYQVTQFGKPVTLSCSQTLNHNVMYWYQQKSSQAPKLLFHYYDKDFNNEADTPDNFQSRRPNTSFCFLDIRSPGLGDTAMYLCATSRDRPDPYQPQHFGDGTRLSIL.